These 26 T cell receptor beta chains came from one sample sequenced in a study of early T cells in non-severe SARS-CoV-2 infection. In TCRdb, the 5' RACE reads were re-called with MiXCR into one record per CDR3 protein. The sample has 68,000 or so distinct CDR3 sequences; roughly 10% are singletons. Material for sequencing was whole blood. Every receptor here comes from an adult who was a healthcare worker with PCR-confirmed SARS-CoV-2 infection or an uninfected control (not recorded which).

This clonotype has ten or more counts. The rearrangement joins TRBV11-2 to TRBJ2-7; D unclear. This CDR3 is 11 amino acids long. Trimming removed 5 bases from V and 7 bases from J, with 9 bases in between. Germline CDR1 SGHAT, CDR2 FQNNGV. This chain's CDR3 is CASSPGLEQYF. In DNA form, the CDR3 reads TGTGCCAGCAGCCCCGGCTTGGAGCAGTACTTC.

V usage is TRBV10-3 and J usage is TRBJ2-7, with 14 bases aligning to TRBD2. The germline V gene encodes CDR1 ENHRY and CDR2 SYGVKD. V was clipped by 4 bases and J by 1 base; unmatched bases: 12. The CDR3 totals 19 residues. CDR3 sequence: CAISGSGLAGGPMSYEQYF. Here the CDR3 DNA reads TGTGCCATCAGTGGTAGTGGACTAGCGGGAGGCCCCATGTCCTACGAGCAGTACTTC.

This sequence joins TRBV11-2 and TRBJ2-7; maybe TRBD2 (5 bases). CDR1 is SGHAT and CDR2 is FQNNGV in the germline V gene. The V end was cut by 3 bases, the J end by 5 bases, with 11 bases between. This CDR3 contains 13 residues. The CDR3 bases are TGTGCCAGCAGCTTCGCCGGGGAGAACGAGCAGTACTTC. Translating gives CASSFAGENEQYF.

The sample holds a few counts of this clonotype. The chain is built from TRBV15 and TRBJ2-7; D is unresolved. The CDR3 runs to 14 residues. V was trimmed by 0 bases and J by 6 bases, leaving 12 bases between them. Germline values: CDR1 LNHNV, CDR2 YYDKDF (reference sequence). The CDR3 loop is CATSRDYGAGEQYF. The CDR3 DNA is TGTGCCACCAGCAGAGATTACGGAGCCGGCGAGCAGTACTTC. Looking up the rest from reference TRBV15 and TRBJ2-7 gives the full variable domain: DAMVIQNPRYQVTQFGKPVTLSCSQTLNHNVMYWYQQKSSQAPKLLFHYYDKDFNNEADTPDNFQSRRPNTSFCFLDIRSPGLGDTAMYLCATSRDYGAGEQYFGPGTRLTVT.

This clonotype was seen a few times. The rearrangement links TRBV6-5 to TRBJ2-3; D may be TRBD1 or TRBD2 (6 bases each). V was pared by 9 bases and J by 7 bases, with 17 bases between. CDR1 and CDR2 (germline): MNHEY, SVGAGI. CDR3 length: 13 residues. CDR3 bases: TGTGCCAGTAACGGTGAGGGGGGAAATACGCAGTATTTT. The encoded protein is CASNGEGGNTQYF.

This clonotype was seen repeatedly, ten times or more. The chain is built from TRBV4-1 and TRBJ2-1; TRBD2 matches 7 bases. Looked up from germline, CDR1 is MGHRA and CDR2 is YSYEKL. Losses at the gene ends were 1 base for V and 4 bases for J; bases not matched to a gene: 4. This CDR3 region has 15 residues. CDR3 nucleotides: TGCGCCAGCAGCCAAGGGGGCGGGAGATACAATGAGCAGTTCTTC. Residues: CASSQGGGRYNEQFF.

This clonotype came up a few times. The rearrangement links TRBV27 to TRBJ2-7; 7 positions agree with TRBD1. The V and J ends lost 3 bases and 3 bases, in that order; junction bases with no gene match: 8. Germline-derived CDR1 and CDR2 are MNHEY and SMNVEV (reference sequence). This CDR3 has 15 residues. Here the CDR3 DNA reads TGTGCCAGCAGTTTTCTCGACAGGGTGGACTACGAGCAGTACTTC. It encodes CASSFLDRVDYEQYF.

This clonotype appeared many times. The CDR3 nucleotides are TGTGCCAGCAGTTTTCCGGAACGCCGATCGGAGCAGTACTTC. Protein product: CASSFPERRSEQYF. V and J are TRBV28 and TRBJ2-7; D unresolved. CDR3 length: 14 residues. CDR1 is MDHEN, CDR2 SYDVKM, per germline. Trimming removed 3 bases from V and 7 bases from J, with 16 bases in between. Based on the CDR3 plus reference TRBV28 and TRBJ2-7, the full variable domain is DVKVTQSSRYLVKRTGEKVFLECVQDMDHENMFWYRQDPGLGLRLIYFSYDVKMKEKGDIPEGYSVSREKKERFSLILESASTNQTSMYLCASSFPERRSEQYFGPGTRLTVT.

This clonotype has more than one count but fewer than ten. The chain links TRBV3-1 to TRBJ2-1; D perhaps matches TRBD2 (6 bases). From germline, CDR1 is LGHDT and CDR2 YNNKEL (reference sequence). The CDR3 length is 16 residues. V was shortened by 5 bases and J by 0 bases, with 14 bases between the two germline ends. CDR3: CASSSAGSSSYNEQFF. CDR3 nucleotides: TGTGCCAGCAGCTCAGCGGGTTCCAGCTCCTACAATGAGCAGTTCTTC.

This chain joins TRBV6-1 and TRBJ2-7; 10 nucleotides align to TRBD1. Per germline, CDR1 MNHNS and CDR2 SASEGT. The CDR3 totals 15 residues. With V trimmed by 2 bases and J by 3 bases, 4 bases remained unmatched. Here the CDR3 reads CASSEMGQGIYEQYF. The DNA for the CDR3 is TGTGCCAGCAGTGAAATGGGACAGGGGATCTACGAGCAGTACTTC.

This clonotype came up a few times. The rearrangement uses TRBV5-6 and TRBJ2-1, with 8 bases lining up with TRBD2. V shed 1 base and J 7 bases; nucleotides not matched to a gene: 4. The germline V gene has CDR1 SGHDT and CDR2 YYEEEE. The CDR3 is 14 residues long. The CDR3 is CASSLSGTRNEQFF. For the CDR3, the DNA is TGTGCCAGCAGCTTGTCCGGGACTAGGAATGAGCAGTTCTTC.

The chain is built from TRBV20-1 and TRBJ1-1; D might be TRBD1 (5 bases). Per germline, CDR1 DFQATT and CDR2 SNEGSKA (reference sequence). The CDR3 runs to 13 residues. V was shortened by 0 bases and J by 1 base, with 6 bases between the two germline ends. The CDR3 coding sequence is TGCAGTGCTAGAGATGGGGGGAACACTGAAGCTTTCTTT. Encoded protein: CSARDGGNTEAFF.

The genes are TRBV7-6 and TRBJ2-7, with D possibly TRBD2 on 5 matching bases. V was clipped by 2 bases and J by 7 bases, with 18 bases between them. The CDR3 spans 15 residues. Looked up from germline, CDR1 is SGHVS and CDR2 is FNYEAQ. CDR3 residues: CASSLTGSSTREQYF. In nucleotides, the CDR3 is TGTGCCAGCAGCTTAACGGGATCGTCTACGCGGGAGCAGTACTTC.

This clonotype was counted ten times or more. The V call is TRBV14, the J call TRBJ1-6; 7 bases are shared with TRBD1. V gave up 5 bases and J gave up 8 bases; unmatched junction bases: 6. The CDR3 is 14 residues long. The V gene's germline CDR1 is SGHDN and CDR2 FVKESK. The CDR3 here is CASSARQGDSPLHF. In nucleotides, the CDR3 is TGTGCCAGCAGCGCCCGACAGGGAGATTCACCCCTCCACTTT. Variable domain in full (rest from reference TRBV14 and TRBJ1-6): EAGVTQFPSHSVIEKGQTVTLRCDPISGHDNLYWYRRVMGKEIKFLLHFVKESKQDESGMPNNRFLAERTGGTYSTLKVQPAELEDSGVYFCASSARQGDSPLHFGNGTRLTVT.

This clonotype was counted between two and nine times. The rearrangement joins TRBV3-1 to TRBJ2-3, with D tentatively TRBD2 (5 bases). Germline V gene lookup returns CDR1 LGHDT and CDR2 YNNKEL (reference sequence). The V end lost 6 bases, the J end lost 6 bases, and 19 bases lay between the germline ends. This CDR3 is 15 amino acids long. CDR3 DNA sequence: TGTGCCAGCAGGTCGGACTCCCTCACCCCTGATACGCAGTATTTT. Translated, it gives CASRSDSLTPDTQYF.

The rearrangement joins TRBV2 to TRBJ1-1; D is ambiguous. V lost 7 bases and J lost 5, with 11 bases in between. The CDR3 runs 12 residues. From germline, CDR1 is SNHLY and CDR2 FYNNEI. CDR3 sequence: CASKSGLTEAFF. CDR3 nucleotides: TGTGCCAGCAAGTCCGGGCTGACTGAAGCTTTCTTT.

This clonotype was seen a handful of times. Compared with germline, one end of the junction differs, possibly owing to a read error. The CDR3 bases are TGTGCCAGCTCCCCACTCGAAGACAGGCCCTTAGACAATGAGCAGTTCTTC. Residues: CASSPLEDRPLDNEQFF. This chain links TRBV18 with TRBJ2-1, with D possibly being TRBD1 (6 bases). Germline assignment: CDR1 KGHSH and CDR2 LQKENI. The CDR3 length is 17 residues.

V and J are TRBV5-1 and TRBJ2-3, with unresolved D. Germline V gene data show CDR1 as SGHRS and CDR2 as YFSETQ. The CDR3 has 16 amino acids. Trimming took off 0 bases at V and 0 bases at J, with 11 bases between the two ends. The CDR3 protein is CASSLANRASTDTQYF. In nucleotides, the CDR3 is TGCGCCAGCAGCTTGGCTAACAGAGCAAGCACAGATACGCAGTATTTT.

This chain joins TRBV6-2 or TRBV6-3 and TRBJ1-2; no clear D. This CDR3 spans 14 amino acids. With 4 bases removed from V and 5 bases from J, the gap between germline ends came to 14 bases. CDR1 is MNHEY, CDR2 SVGEGT, per germline. The CDR3 DNA reads as TGTGCCAGCAGTTTACGCAGAATGAGGTATGGCTACACCTTC. Translation gives CASSLRRMRYGYTF.

Ten or more counts support this clonotype. The rearrangement uses TRBV5-1 and TRBJ1-1, with D hard to call. CDR1 SGHRS and CDR2 YFSETQ come from the germline V gene. Trimming pared 0 bases from V and 6 bases from J, leaving 12 bases between. The CDR3 length is 14 residues. The CDR3 reads CASSLERVISEAFF. CDR3 sequence (DNA): TGCGCCAGCAGCTTGGAGAGGGTCATCTCTGAAGCTTTCTTT.

V is TRBV28 and J is TRBJ1-1, with 9 nucleotides matching TRBD1. Germline V gives CDR1 MDHEN, CDR2 SYDVKM. The length of the CDR3 is 13 residues. V lost 11 bases to trimming and J lost 4 bases; unmatched junction nucleotides: 8. CDR3 nucleotide sequence: TGTGCCTCCCGGGAGACAGGGGGCACTGAAGCTTTCTTT. This sequence encodes CASRETGGTEAFF.

This clonotype was found a few times. The chain recombines TRBV10-3 with TRBJ2-1; the D gene is possibly TRBD2 (6 bases). V was pared by 6 bases and J by 3 bases, with 12 bases between. Germline V CDR1 and CDR2: ENHRY, SYGVKD. The CDR3 loop spans 14 amino acids. The CDR3 DNA reads TGTGCCATCAGCAACACTAGCCTCTACAATGAGCAGTTCTTC. Its translation: CAISNTSLYNEQFF.

This clonotype was counted only a few times. The genes are TRBV2 and TRBJ2-1, with 10 bases that match TRBD2. CDR1 is SNHLY, CDR2 FYNNEI, per germline. The V segment lost 2 bases and the J segment 10 bases; nucleotides outside the gene matches: 8. The CDR3 has 15 residues. The CDR3 spells CASSERRLAGPEQFF. Written as DNA, the CDR3 is TGTGCCAGCAGTGAAAGGCGACTAGCGGGCCCGGAGCAGTTCTTC.

DNA for the CDR3: TGTGCCAGCAGCACTGGGACAGGCCCGCAAGAGACCCAGTACTTC. This sequence encodes CASSTGTGPQETQYF. The gene calls are TRBV7-7 and TRBJ2-5, with 8 positions matching TRBD1. CDR3 length: 15 residues. J lost 2 bases, V lost 5 bases, and 7 bases had no gene match. Germline CDR1 and CDR2: SSHAT and FNYEAQ (reference sequence).

The sample holds a few counts of this clonotype. The gene calls are TRBV15 and TRBJ2-1, with no clear D. Germline CDR1 reads LNHNV; CDR2 reads YYDKDF (reference sequence). This CDR3 is 15 amino acids long. The V end lost 0 bases, the J end lost 7 bases, and 13 bases lay between the germline ends. CDR3 nucleotides: TGTGCCACCAGCAGAGATCCACAGTACGGAAATGAGCAGTTCTTC. Its translation is CATSRDPQYGNEQFF.

A few counts support this clonotype. The J gene is TRBJ2-1, the V gene TRBV20-1; TRBD2 matches 14 bases. This CDR3 contains 19 residues. With V trimmed by 0 bases and J by 0 bases, 7 bases remained unmatched. Germline CDR1 is DFQATT and CDR2 is SNEGSKA (reference sequence). The CDR3 region is CSARDRTSGRLSSYNEQFF. The CDR3 coding sequence is TGCAGTGCTAGAGACCGGACTAGCGGGAGGTTGAGCTCCTACAATGAGCAGTTCTTC.